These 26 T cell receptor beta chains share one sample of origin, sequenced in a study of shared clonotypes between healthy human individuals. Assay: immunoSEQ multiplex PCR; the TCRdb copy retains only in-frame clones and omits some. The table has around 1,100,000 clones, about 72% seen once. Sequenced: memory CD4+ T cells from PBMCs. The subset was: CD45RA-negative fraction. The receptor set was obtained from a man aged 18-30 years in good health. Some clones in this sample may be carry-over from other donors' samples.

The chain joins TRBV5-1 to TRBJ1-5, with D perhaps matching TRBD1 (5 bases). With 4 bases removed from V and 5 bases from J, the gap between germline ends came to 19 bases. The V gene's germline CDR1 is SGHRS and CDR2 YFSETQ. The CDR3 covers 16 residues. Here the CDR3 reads CASSPGPGLRDQPQHF. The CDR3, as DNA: TGCGCCAGCAGCCCTGGCCCGGGACTGAGAGATCAGCCCCAGCATTTT.

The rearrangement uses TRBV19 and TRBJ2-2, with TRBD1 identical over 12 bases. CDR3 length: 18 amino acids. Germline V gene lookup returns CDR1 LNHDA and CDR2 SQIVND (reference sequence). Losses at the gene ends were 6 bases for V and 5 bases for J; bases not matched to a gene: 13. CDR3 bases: TGTGCCAGTAGAAGGGACAGGGGGCCCAGCGGGAGTACCGGGGAGCTGTTTTTT. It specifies CASRRDRGPSGSTGELFF. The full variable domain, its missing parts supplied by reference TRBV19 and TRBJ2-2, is DGGITQSPKYLFRKEGQNVTLSCEQNLNHDAMYWYRQDPGQGLRLIYYSQIVNDFQKGDIAEGYSVSREKKESFPLTVTSAQKNPTAFYLCASRRDRGPSGSTGELFFGEGSRLTVL.

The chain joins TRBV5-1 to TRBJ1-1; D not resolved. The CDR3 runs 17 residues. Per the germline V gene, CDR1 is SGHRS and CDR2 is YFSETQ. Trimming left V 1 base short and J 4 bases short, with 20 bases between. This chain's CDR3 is CASSLLAGLERVTEAFF. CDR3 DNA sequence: TGCGCCAGCAGCTTGTTGGCAGGTCTGGAGCGGGTCACTGAAGCTTTCTTT.

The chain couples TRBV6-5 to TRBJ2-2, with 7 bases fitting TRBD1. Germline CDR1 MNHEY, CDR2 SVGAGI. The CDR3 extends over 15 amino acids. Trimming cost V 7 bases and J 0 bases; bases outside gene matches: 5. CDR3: CASKRTGANTGELFF. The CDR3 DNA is TGTGCCAGCAAAAGGACAGGAGCGAACACCGGGGAGCTGTTTTTT.

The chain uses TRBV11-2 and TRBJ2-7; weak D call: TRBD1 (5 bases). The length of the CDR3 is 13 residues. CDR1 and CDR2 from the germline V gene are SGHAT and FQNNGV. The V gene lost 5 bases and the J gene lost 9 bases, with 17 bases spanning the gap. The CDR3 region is CASSVPGLRGQYF. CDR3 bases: TGTGCCAGCAGCGTCCCAGGGTTGAGAGGGCAGTACTTC.

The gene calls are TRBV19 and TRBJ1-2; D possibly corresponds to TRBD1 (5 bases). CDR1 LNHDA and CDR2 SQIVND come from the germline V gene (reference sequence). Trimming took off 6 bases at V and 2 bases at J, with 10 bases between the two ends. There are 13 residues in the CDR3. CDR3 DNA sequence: TGTGCCAGTAGCCCGGACACCAACTATGGCTACACCTTC. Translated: CASSPDTNYGYTF.

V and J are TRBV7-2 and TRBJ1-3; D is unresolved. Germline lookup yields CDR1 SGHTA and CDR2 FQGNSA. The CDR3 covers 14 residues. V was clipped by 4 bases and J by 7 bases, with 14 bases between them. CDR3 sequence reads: CASSSAHPRNTIYF. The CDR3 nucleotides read TGTGCCAGCAGCTCCGCCCATCCTCGTAACACCATATATTTT.

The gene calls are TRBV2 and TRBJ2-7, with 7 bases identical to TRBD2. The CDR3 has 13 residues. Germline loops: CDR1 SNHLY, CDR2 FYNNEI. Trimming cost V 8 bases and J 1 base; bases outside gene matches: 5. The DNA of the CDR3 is TGTGCCAGCGGGAGGGAGCCTTCCTACGAGCAGTACTTC. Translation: CASGREPSYEQYF.

CDR3 amino acids: CASSLGLMNTEAFF. The CDR3 coding sequence is TGTGCCAGCAGCTTGGGCCTGATGAACACTGAAGCTTTCTTT. V and J are TRBV5-6 and TRBJ1-1; D gene ambiguous. CDR1 and CDR2 (germline): SGHDT, YYEEEE. With 0 bases removed from V and 0 bases from J, the gap between germline ends came to 6 bases. CDR3 length equals 14 residues.

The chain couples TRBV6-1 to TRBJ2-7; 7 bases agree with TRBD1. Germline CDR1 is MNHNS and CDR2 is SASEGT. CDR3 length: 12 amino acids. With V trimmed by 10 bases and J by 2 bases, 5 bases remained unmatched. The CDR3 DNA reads TGTGCCATTCAGGGGGTAACCTACGAGCAGTACTTC. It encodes CAIQGVTYEQYF.

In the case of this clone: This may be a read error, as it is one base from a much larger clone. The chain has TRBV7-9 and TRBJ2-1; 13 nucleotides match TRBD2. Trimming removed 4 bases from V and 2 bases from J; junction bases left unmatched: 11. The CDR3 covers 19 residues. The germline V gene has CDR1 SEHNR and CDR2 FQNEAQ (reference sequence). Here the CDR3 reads CASSSSVRTSGRAYNEQFF. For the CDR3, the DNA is TGTGCCAGCAGCTCCAGCGTCAGGACTAGCGGGAGAGCCTACAATGAGCAGTTCTTC.

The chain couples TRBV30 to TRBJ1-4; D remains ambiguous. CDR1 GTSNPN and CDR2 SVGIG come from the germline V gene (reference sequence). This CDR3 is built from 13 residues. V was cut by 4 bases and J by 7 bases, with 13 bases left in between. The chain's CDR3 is CAWNLGLSEKLFF. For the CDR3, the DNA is TGTGCCTGGAATTTAGGCTTATCTGAAAAACTGTTTTTT.

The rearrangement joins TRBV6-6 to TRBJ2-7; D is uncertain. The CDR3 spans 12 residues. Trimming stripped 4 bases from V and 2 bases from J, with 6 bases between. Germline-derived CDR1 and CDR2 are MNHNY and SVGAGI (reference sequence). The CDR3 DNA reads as TGTGCCAGCAGTTCCACAGCCTACGAGCAGTACTTC. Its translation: CASSSTAYEQYF.

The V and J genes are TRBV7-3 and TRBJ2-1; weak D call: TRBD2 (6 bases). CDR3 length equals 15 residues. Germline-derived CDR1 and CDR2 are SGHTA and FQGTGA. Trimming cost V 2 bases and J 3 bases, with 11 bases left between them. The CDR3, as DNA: TGTGCCAGCAGCTTATACGGGAGAGGCTACAATGAGCAGTTCTTC. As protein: CASSLYGRGYNEQFF.

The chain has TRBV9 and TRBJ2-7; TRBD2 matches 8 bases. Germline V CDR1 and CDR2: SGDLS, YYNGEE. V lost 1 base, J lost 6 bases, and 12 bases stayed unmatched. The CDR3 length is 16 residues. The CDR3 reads CASSVREAGVPSEQYF. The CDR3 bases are TGTGCCAGCAGCGTACGGGAAGCGGGAGTACCTTCCGAGCAGTACTTC.

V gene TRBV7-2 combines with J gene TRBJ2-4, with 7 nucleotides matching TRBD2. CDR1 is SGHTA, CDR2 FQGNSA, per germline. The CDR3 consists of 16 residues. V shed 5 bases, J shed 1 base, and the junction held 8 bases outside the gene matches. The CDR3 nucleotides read TGTGCCAGCAGCATAAGGGGAGGGAATGCCAAAAACATTCAGTACTTC. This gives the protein CASSIRGGNAKNIQYF.

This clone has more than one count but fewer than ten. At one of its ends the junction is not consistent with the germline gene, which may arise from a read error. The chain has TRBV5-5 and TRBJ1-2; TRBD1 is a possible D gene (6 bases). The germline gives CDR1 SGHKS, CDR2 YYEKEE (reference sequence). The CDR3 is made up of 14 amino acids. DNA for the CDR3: TGTGCCAGCAGCTTATACGACAGGAGCCACACATACCCCTTC. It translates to CASSLYDRSHTYPF.

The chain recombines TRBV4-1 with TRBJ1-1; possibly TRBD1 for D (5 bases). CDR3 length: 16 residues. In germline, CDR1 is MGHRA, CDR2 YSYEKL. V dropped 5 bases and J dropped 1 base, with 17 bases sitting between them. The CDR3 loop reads CASSLYPRGPNTEAFF. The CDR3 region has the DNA TGCGCCAGCAGCTTATATCCACGGGGCCCGAACACTGAAGCTTTCTTT.

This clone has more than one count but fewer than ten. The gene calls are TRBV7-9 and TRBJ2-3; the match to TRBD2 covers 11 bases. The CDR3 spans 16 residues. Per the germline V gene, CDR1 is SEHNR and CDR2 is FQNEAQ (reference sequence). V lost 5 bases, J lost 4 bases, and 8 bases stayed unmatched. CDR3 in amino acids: CASSPLLAGVPDTQYF. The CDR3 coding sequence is TGTGCCAGCAGCCCCCTACTAGCGGGAGTACCAGATACGCAGTATTTT.

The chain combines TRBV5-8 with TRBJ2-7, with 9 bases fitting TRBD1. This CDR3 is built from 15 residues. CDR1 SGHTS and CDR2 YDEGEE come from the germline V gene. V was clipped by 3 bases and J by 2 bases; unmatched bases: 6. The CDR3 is CASSWWTGDTYEQYF. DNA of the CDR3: TGTGCCAGCAGCTGGTGGACAGGGGATACCTACGAGCAGTACTTC.

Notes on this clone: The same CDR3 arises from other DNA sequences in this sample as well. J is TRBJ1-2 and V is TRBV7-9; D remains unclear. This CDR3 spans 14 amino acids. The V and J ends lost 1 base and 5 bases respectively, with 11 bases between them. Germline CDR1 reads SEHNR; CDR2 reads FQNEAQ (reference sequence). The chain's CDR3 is CASSLGAGPYGYTF. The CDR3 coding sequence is TGTGCCAGCAGCTTAGGGGCCGGTCCGTATGGCTACACCTTC.

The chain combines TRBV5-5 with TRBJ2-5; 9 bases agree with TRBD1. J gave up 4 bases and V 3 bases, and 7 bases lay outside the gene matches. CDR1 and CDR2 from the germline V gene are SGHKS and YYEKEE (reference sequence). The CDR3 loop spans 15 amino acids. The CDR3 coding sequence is TGTGCCAGCAGCTGGGGGGACAGGGAGGGAGAGACCCAGTACTTC. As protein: CASSWGDREGETQYF.

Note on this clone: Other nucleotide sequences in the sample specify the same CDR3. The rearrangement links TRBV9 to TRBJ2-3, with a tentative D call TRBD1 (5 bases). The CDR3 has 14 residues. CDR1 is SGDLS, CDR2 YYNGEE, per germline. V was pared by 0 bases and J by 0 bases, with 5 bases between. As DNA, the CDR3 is TGTGCCAGCAGCGTAGAGGGGAGCACAGATACGCAGTATTTT. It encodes CASSVEGSTDTQYF.

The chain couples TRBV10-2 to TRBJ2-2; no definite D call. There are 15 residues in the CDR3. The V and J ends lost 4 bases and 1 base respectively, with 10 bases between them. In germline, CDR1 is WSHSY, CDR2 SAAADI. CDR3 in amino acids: CASSVRPMNTGELFF. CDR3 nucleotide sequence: TGCGCCAGCAGTGTACGCCCGATGAACACCGGGGAGCTGTTTTTT.

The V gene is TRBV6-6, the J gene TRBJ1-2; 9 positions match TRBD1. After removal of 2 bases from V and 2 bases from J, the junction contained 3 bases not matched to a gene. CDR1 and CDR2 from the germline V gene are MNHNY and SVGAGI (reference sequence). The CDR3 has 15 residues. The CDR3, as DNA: TGTGCCAGCAGTTACGGGGGGACAGGGAACTATGGCTACACCTTC. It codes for CASSYGGTGNYGYTF.

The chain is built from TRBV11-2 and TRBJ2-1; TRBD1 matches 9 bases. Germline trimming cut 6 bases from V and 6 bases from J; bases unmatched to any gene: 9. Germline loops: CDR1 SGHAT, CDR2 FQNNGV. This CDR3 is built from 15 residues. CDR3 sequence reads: CASRSKGTGSNEQFF. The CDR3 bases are TGTGCCAGCAGATCCAAAGGGACAGGGAGCAATGAGCAGTTCTTC.